This T cell receptor (beta chain) stems from a study of graft-versus-host responses after intestinal transplantation. The overall study: Transplant types were multivisceral, liver-intestinal, or isolated intestinal. Induction using anti-thymocyte globulin, followed by tacrolimus and steroids for about 3 years, was given to all recipients. Points from the study as a whole: Peak GvH clone levels in circulation were associated with early post-transplant HvG declines.

Only in-frame clones appear in the TCRdb table, and some are missing; sequencing was by immunoSEQ multiplex PCR. The sample consists of roughly 25,000 clones, 85% to 95% of them appearing once. Comments on this clone: Its antigen remains unidentified.

The origin of this receptor is a human patient who received an intestinal transplant, so some T cells may come from the graft donor. The specimen was PBMCs, collected roughly 38 days after intestinal transplant.

In DNA, the CDR3 is TGCGCCAGCAGCTTGGACAGGGGTAGGGGCTACACCTTC. It codes for CASSLDRGRGYTF. This chain links TRBV5-1 with TRBJ1-2; TRBD1 aligns across 7 bases. The junction had 4 bases not matched to a gene; V was cut back by 0 bases and J by 8 bases. Germline CDR1 and CDR2: SGHRS and YFSETQ. The CDR3 is made up of 13 amino acids.